Each of the 9 T cell receptor beta chains below was sequenced from the same sample in a study of T cells after yellow fever vaccination. TCRdb itself ran the 5' RACE reads through MiXCR, one entry per CDR3 protein. The sample yields hundreds of thousands of distinct CDR3 sequences, roughly 8.7% seen once. The material sequenced was PBMCs, taken on the day of the first yellow fever vaccination. All receptors derive from a man in his late teens or twenties who received the YFV17D yellow fever vaccine.

This clonotype was observed many times. The chain joins TRBV27 to TRBJ1-3; D ambiguous. The CDR3 totals 14 residues. From germline, CDR1 is MNHEY and CDR2 SMNVEV (reference sequence). Trimming took off 5 bases at V and 0 bases at J, with 8 bases between the two ends. The DNA for the CDR3 is TGTGCCAGCAGTCCCAGAGGCTCTGGAAACACCATATATTTT. Amino acid sequence: CASSPRGSGNTIYF.

Notes on this clonotype: A much larger clone is a single base away; this may be a read error. The rearrangement uses TRBV7-9 and TRBJ2-1; D ambiguous. The CDR3 covers 12 residues. V was cut by 6 bases and J by 10 bases, with 13 bases left in between. Germline lookup yields CDR1 SEHNR and CDR2 FQNEAQ (reference sequence). The CDR3 here is CASRDTISEQFF. For the CDR3, the DNA is TGTGCCAGCAGAGACACAATTAGCGAGCAGTTCTTC.

The chain recombines TRBV27 with TRBJ1-5; no definite D call. This CDR3 is built from 14 residues. V shed 4 bases and J shed 5 bases, with 12 bases lying between them. Germline CDR1 MNHEY, CDR2 SMNVEV (reference sequence). The CDR3 region has the DNA TGTGCCAGCAGTTCGACTACTGGCCATCAGCCCCAGCATTTT. Translated: CASSSTTGHQPQHF.

V usage is TRBV9 and J usage is TRBJ2-2, with D maybe TRBD1 (6 bases). Germline CDR1 reads SGDLS; CDR2 reads YYNGEE. V lost 1 base and J lost 7, with 20 bases in between. The CDR3 has 17 amino acids. CDR3 sequence: CASSVNEQGLVGGELFF. The CDR3 nucleotides read TGTGCCAGCAGCGTAAATGAACAGGGTTTAGTAGGCGGGGAGCTGTTTTTT.

This clonotype has a handful of counts. The chain uses TRBV29-1 and TRBJ1-4; TRBD1 might be the D (5 bases). The ends were cut back, 4 bases at V and 8 bases at J, with 11 bases in the middle. CDR3 length: 12 amino acids. Germline CDR1 SQVTM, CDR2 ANQGSEA. The CDR3 sequence is CSVGGTGEKLFF. The CDR3 DNA follows: TGCAGCGTTGGAGGGACGGGAGAAAAACTGTTTTTT.

The chain is built from TRBV7-2 and TRBJ1-2; a possible D gene is TRBD1 (6 bases). The CDR3 is made up of 14 amino acids. Germline V gene sequence: CDR1 SGHTA, CDR2 FQGNSA. Trimming cost V 0 bases and J 8 bases, with 13 bases left between them. CDR3: CASSLASAGVGYTF. The CDR3 DNA sequence: TGTGCCAGCAGCTTAGCTTCTGCAGGGGTCGGCTACACCTTC.

This clonotype was seen repeatedly, ten times or more. V and J are TRBV18 and TRBJ2-3; D perhaps matches TRBD2 (5 bases). There are 16 residues in the CDR3. CDR1 and CDR2 from the germline V gene are KGHSH and LQKENI. The V end lost 6 bases, the J end lost 1 base, and 17 bases lay between the germline ends. CDR3 sequence reads: CASSLLSHGGTDTQYF. CDR3 bases: TGTGCCAGCTCTCTACTTTCCCACGGGGGCACAGATACGCAGTATTTT.

This clonotype was seen just once. A much bigger clone sits one base away, suggesting this may be a read error. The chain joins TRBV6-5 to TRBJ2-5, with D perhaps TRBD1 (6 bases). Germline CDR1 is MNHEY and CDR2 is SVGAGI. V gave up 7 bases and J gave up 1 base, with 13 bases separating them. This CDR3 has 14 amino acids. The CDR3 protein is CASISRTAQETQYF. CDR3 coding DNA: TGTGCCAGCATTTCCCGGACAGCCCAAGAGACCCAGTACTTC.

This chain uses TRBV3-1 with TRBJ2-7; D gene unclear. Between the trimmed V and J ends, which lost 1 base and 2 bases, there was a span of 15 bases. The CDR3 contains 16 residues. CDR1 and CDR2 (germline): LGHDT, YNNKEL (reference sequence). In DNA form, the CDR3 reads TGTGCCAGCAGCCAAGTATCAGCAGGTTTAGCCTACGAGCAGTACTTC. Translating it yields CASSQVSAGLAYEQYF.